This TCR beta chain is from a study of T cell repertoires in cytomegalovirus infection. Study overall: Based on public TCR beta signatures, there were indications of CMV infection and of a matching HLA type.

This clonotype was seen at least ten times. Its target is unknown. Regarding the study as a whole: Carriers of CMV and the relevant HLA type were discriminated by public TCR beta frequency. CMV-specific TCR beta clonotypes restricted by HLA-C were the ones dominating the ex vivo response.

Trimming took 7 bases from V and 2 from J; bases not matched to a gene: 4. The CDR3 runs to 14 residues. Germline V lookup: CDR1 LNHDA, CDR2 SQIVND (reference sequence). TCRdb analysed the reads with MiXCR anew, one entry per CDR3 protein. The sample records some 120,000 distinct CDR3 sequences, approximately 30% being singletons. The clonotype was recovered from a human donor in good health (CMV status not recorded). Some clones in this sample may be carry-over from other donors' samples. J is TRBJ1-2 and V is TRBV19; TRBD1 agrees at 10 bases. Sequencing was performed on CD8+ T cells from cultured PBMCs, taken from culture after CMV antigen stimulation. For the CDR3, the DNA is TGTGCCAGTACCGACAGGGGGCGAAACTATGGCTACACCTTC. Translation: CASTDRGRNYGYTF.